These 4 T cell receptor beta chains share one sample of origin, sequenced in a study of blood T cells in healthy people across ages. Sample-barcoded 5' priming and a J-beta primer mix drove a second PCR of roughly 7 to 11 cycles. TCRdb redid the calling of the 5' RACE reads with MiXCR, one entry per CDR3 protein. Seen here are hundreds of thousands of distinct CDR3 sequences, 58% observed once, and the top ten hold 30% to 40%. The source material was blood. The receptors derive from a man aged 55-75 years in good health.

CDR3 residues: CASSSLLGDTQYF. The CDR3 DNA is TGTGCCAGCAGTTCGCTATTGGGGGATACGCAGTATTTT. The chain is built from TRBV6-5 and TRBJ2-3, with D hard to call. Germline CDR1 and CDR2: MNHEY and SVGAGI. This CDR3 is 13 amino acids long. Deletions cut 4 bases from V and 6 bases from J, with 11 bases between.

The chain has TRBV7-2 and TRBJ2-1, with TRBD2 identical over 9 bases. The junction had 4 bases not matched to a gene; V was cut back by 3 bases and J by 1 base. Germline V gene lookup returns CDR1 SGHTA and CDR2 FQGNSA. The CDR3 runs 16 residues. The CDR3 here is CASSLGLARSYNEQFF. CDR3 nucleotide sequence: TGTGCCAGCAGCTTGGGACTAGCTAGGTCCTACAATGAGCAGTTCTTC.

J is TRBJ1-1 and V is TRBV7-6; a weak D match, TRBD1 (5 bases). CDR1 is SGHVS, CDR2 FNYEAQ, per germline. The CDR3 spans 13 residues. The V gene lost 10 bases and the J gene lost 5 bases, with 17 bases spanning the gap. The CDR3 is CATKQNRGTEAFF. CDR3 coding DNA: TGTGCCACCAAACAGAACCGGGGGACTGAAGCTTTCTTT. The variable domain in full, completed from reference TRBV7-6 and TRBJ1-1, reads GAGVSQSPRYKVTKRGQDVALRCDPISGHVSLYWYRQALGQGPEFLTYFNYEAQQDKSGLPNDRFSAERPEGSISTLTIQRTEQRDSAMYRCATKQNRGTEAFFGQGTRLTVV.

V usage is TRBV2 and J usage is TRBJ2-4; D might be TRBD2 (6 bases). The J call may be mistaken, given a closer DNA end match to TRBJ2-5. CDR1 and CDR2 from the germline V gene are SNHLY and FYNNEI. This CDR3 is 13 amino acids long. The CDR3 loop is CASSVLGRETQYF. As DNA, the CDR3 is TGTGCCAGCAGTGTCCTGGGGAGGGAGACCCAGTACTTC.